The 5 T cell receptor beta chains below were found in one sample sequenced in a study of regulatory T cells in long-lasting Graves disease. With iRepertoire HTBI primers and Arm-PCR of CDR3 regions, TCR beta libraries were built. MiXCR, applied by TCRdb to the multiplex PCR reads, yields one record per CDR3 protein. The sample has around 460,000 distinct CDR3 sequences, around 13% seen once; the top ten hold around a sixth. Time point of the sample: newly diagnosed GD, antithyroid drugs for less than 3 months. PBMC-derived RNA was used for the TCR library. The sample was also linked to a second study, of T cells in Graves' hyperthyroidism and ophthalmopathy.

Specimen: peripheral blood mononuclear cells (PBMCs), collected at new diagnosis, from a patient treated with antithyroid drugs. The receptors shown here come from a woman between 50 and 59 years old with Graves disease.

This clonotype occurred a few times. This rearrangement joins TRBV29-1 to TRBJ2-5; 8 bases match TRBD2. The CDR3 extends over 13 amino acids. V lost 2 bases and J lost 1; bases outside the gene matches: 0. CDR1 is SQVTM, CDR2 ANQGSEA, per germline. This CDR3 is CSVESGSQETQYF. CDR3 bases: TGCAGCGTTGAAAGCGGGAGCCAAGAGACCCAGTACTTC.

The chain joins TRBV5-1 to TRBJ2-3, with D perhaps matching TRBD2 (6 bases). The CDR3 has 17 amino acids. Germline values: CDR1 SGHRS, CDR2 YFSETQ. Trimming pared 0 bases from V and 1 base from J, leaving 15 bases between. The DNA for the CDR3 is TGCGCCAGCAGCTTGGAAGTCCGGGGGACGGGCACAGATACGCAGTATTTT. It translates to CASSLEVRGTGTDTQYF.

The sample holds many counts of this clonotype. V and J are TRBV11-2 and TRBJ2-3; D uncertain. Germline loops: CDR1 SGHAT, CDR2 FQNNGV. The CDR3 extends over 13 amino acids. V lost 7 bases and J lost 2, with 10 bases in between. CDR3 in amino acids: CASTLQPTDTQYF. The DNA for the CDR3 is TGTGCCAGCACCCTACAGCCCACAGATACGCAGTATTTT.

Here the CDR3 DNA reads TGTGCCAGCCTATGGGGGGAAGACGGGACCGGGGAGCTGTTTTTT. It specifies CASLWGEDGTGELFF. The rearrangement links TRBV2 to TRBJ2-2; perhaps TRBD2 as D (6 bases). Trimming removed 8 bases from V and 5 bases from J, with 18 bases in between. The CDR3 runs 15 residues. Germline V gene sequence: CDR1 SNHLY, CDR2 FYNNEI.

This clonotype showed up many times. This chain uses TRBV7-9 with TRBJ2-1, with TRBD2 matching 7 bases. The J segment lost 0 bases and the V segment lost 5 bases, leaving 7 bases of the junction unmatched. This CDR3 has 16 amino acids. Germline loops: CDR1 SEHNR, CDR2 FQNEAQ (reference sequence). Written as DNA, the CDR3 is TGTGCCAGCAGCGCCACTAGCGCCAACTCCTACAATGAGCAGTTCTTC. This sequence encodes CASSATSANSYNEQFF.